This entry lists 12 T cell receptor beta chains sequenced from one sample in a study of T cell repertoires in cytomegalovirus infection. TCRdb reanalysed the reads using MiXCR and keeps one entry per CDR3 protein. This sample yields under 150,000 distinct CDR3 sequences, of which approximately 9.2% are seen a single time; about 9.5% belongs to the top ten. The sample was PBMCs. Receptors were obtained from a human donor in good health (CMV status not recorded). Some clones in this sample may be carry-over from other donors' samples.

This clonotype showed up just a few times. The CDR3 sequence: CAWSSGWNYGYTF. The CDR3 coding sequence is TGTGCCTGGAGCTCCGGATGGAACTATGGCTACACCTTC. The V call is TRBV30, the J call TRBJ1-2; no reliable D call. CDR3 length: 13 amino acids. The V gene lost 3 bases and the J gene lost 2 bases, with 10 bases spanning the gap. In germline, CDR1 is GTSNPN, CDR2 SVGIG (reference sequence).

This clonotype has ten or more counts. The gene calls are TRBV20-1 and TRBJ1-1, with 7 bases fitting TRBD1. The length of the CDR3 is 14 residues. J was trimmed by 0 bases and V by 6 bases; bases with no gene match: 7. Germline CDR1 DFQATT, CDR2 SNEGSKA (reference sequence). Here the CDR3 reads CSAIRDSLNTEAFF. CDR3 sequence (DNA): TGCAGTGCCATTAGGGACAGTTTGAACACTGAAGCTTTCTTT.

Many counts were recorded for this clonotype. The rearrangement uses TRBV7-6 and TRBJ2-2, with TRBD2 matching 10 bases. The germline gives CDR1 SGHVS, CDR2 FNYEAQ. The CDR3 consists of 18 residues. Germline trimming cut 1 base from V and 0 bases from J; bases unmatched to any gene: 5. The CDR3 loop is CASSLVLAGQSNTGELFF. Written as DNA, the CDR3 is TGTGCCAGCAGCTTAGTACTAGCGGGACAGTCGAACACCGGGGAGCTGTTTTTT.

This clonotype occurred a few times. The V call is TRBV28, the J call TRBJ1-4; 7 bases line up with TRBD1. This CDR3 spans 16 amino acids. Per the germline V gene, CDR1 is MDHEN and CDR2 is SYDVKM. With V trimmed by 5 bases and J by 2 bases, 8 bases remained unmatched. CDR3 sequence: CASSGQGGATNEKLFF. DNA of the CDR3: TGTGCCAGCAGTGGGCAGGGGGGTGCGACTAATGAAAAACTGTTTTTT.

The chain links TRBV13 to TRBJ1-1; 7 bases are shared with TRBD1. This CDR3 has 14 amino acids. From germline, CDR1 is PRHDT and CDR2 FYEKMQ (reference sequence). V dropped 0 bases and J dropped 7; count of bases not matched to a gene: 5. The CDR3 sequence: CASSLGTGPSEAFF. Written as DNA, the CDR3 is TGTGCCAGCAGCTTAGGGACAGGGCCTAGTGAAGCTTTCTTT.

This clonotype was detected only once. The chain is built from TRBV20-1 and TRBJ1-1, with D maybe TRBD1 (5 bases). V lost 3 bases to trimming and J lost 6 bases, with 11 bases between them. This CDR3 has 12 amino acids. CDR1 is DFQATT and CDR2 is SNEGSKA in the germline V gene (reference sequence). The CDR3 region is CSASGGKAEAFF. The CDR3 DNA sequence: TGCAGTGCTAGCGGGGGTAAGGCTGAAGCTTTCTTT.

This clonotype was counted at least ten times. The chain links TRBV29-1 to TRBJ2-5; 8 positions match TRBD2. This CDR3 comprises 13 residues. V shed 4 bases, J shed 3 bases, and the junction held 4 bases outside the gene matches. Germline V gene lookup returns CDR1 SQVTM and CDR2 ANQGSEA. The CDR3 sequence is CSVGSGAKETQYF. Here the CDR3 DNA reads TGCAGCGTTGGTAGCGGGGCTAAAGAGACCCAGTACTTC.

This clonotype was counted many times. The chain employs TRBV7-8 and TRBJ2-7; D is possibly TRBD1 (5 bases). Trimming cost V 0 bases and J 2 bases, with 11 bases left between them. CDR1 is SGHVS and CDR2 is FQNEAQ in the germline V gene. The CDR3 is made up of 15 amino acids. The CDR3 nucleotides are TGTGCCAGCAGCTTAGCACAGGTACCCCCCTACGAGCAGTACTTC. This translates into CASSLAQVPPYEQYF.

This clonotype was observed at least ten times. The chain couples TRBV28 to TRBJ2-7; D gene unclear. The V and J ends lost 2 bases and 0 bases respectively, with 2 bases between them. This CDR3 region has 12 residues. Germline lookup yields CDR1 MDHEN and CDR2 SYDVKM. The CDR3 nucleotides read TGTGCCAGCAGTTTACCCTCCTACGAGCAGTACTTC. This gives the protein CASSLPSYEQYF.

The chain links TRBV28 to TRBJ1-1, with TRBD1 matching 9 bases. CDR3 length equals 17 residues. J lost 3 bases, V lost 5 bases, and 13 bases had no gene match. CDR1 MDHEN and CDR2 SYDVKM come from the germline V gene. In DNA, the CDR3 is TGTGCCAGCAGTCTCCACCGGGACAGGGTGTTTCACACTGAAGCTTTCTTT. Translation gives CASSLHRDRVFHTEAFF.

This clonotype was detected ten times or more. This rearrangement joins TRBV27 to TRBJ1-4, with D unclear. The germline V gene has CDR1 MNHEY and CDR2 SMNVEV (reference sequence). This CDR3 region has 15 residues. V lost 5 bases and J 4 bases, leaving 14 bases between the germline ends. CDR3 in amino acids: CASSAQEAGNEKLFF. The CDR3 DNA is TGTGCCAGCAGTGCGCAGGAGGCAGGTAATGAAAAACTGTTTTTT.

This clonotype was seen many times. V gene TRBV19 combines with J gene TRBJ1-5; D unresolved. The CDR3 sequence is 13 residues long. Germline CDR1 LNHDA, CDR2 SQIVND (reference sequence). V lost 4 bases and J lost 6, with 10 bases in between. This chain's CDR3 is CASSTPVAQPQHF. In DNA form, the CDR3 reads TGTGCCAGTAGTACCCCGGTTGCTCAGCCCCAGCATTTT.